This entry lists 8 T cell receptor beta chains sequenced from one sample in a study of cytomegalovirus exposure and HLA in healthy donors. Vbeta (60) and Jbeta (13) primers were used in the PCR. The protocol was immunoSEQ multiplex PCR, while the TCRdb copy is restricted to in-frame clones and leaves out a portion. This table has some 140,000 clones, 65% to 80% appearing once. Sequencing was performed on PBMCs. These TCRs come from a male donor in good health and CMV-seropositive.

This clone has only one observation. The gene calls are TRBV4-3 and TRBJ2-1; possibly TRBD2 for D (5 bases). CDR3 length: 15 residues. The germline V gene encodes CDR1 LGHNA and CDR2 YSLEER. V was shortened by 1 base and J by 0 bases, with 7 bases between the two germline ends. The CDR3 sequence is CASSQARDSYNEQFF. The CDR3 DNA follows: TGCGCCAGCAGCCAAGCCCGGGACTCCTACAATGAGCAGTTCTTC.

V and J are TRBV10-3 and TRBJ2-7, with unresolved D. V was clipped by 6 bases and J by 2 bases, with 11 bases between them. The CDR3 runs 13 residues. The germline CDR1 and CDR2 sequences are ENHRY and SYGVKD. The CDR3, as DNA: TGTGCCATCAGGGAGACGGAGACCTACGAGCAGTACTTC. It is translated as CAIRETETYEQYF.

This clone was picked up a small number of times. The rearrangement links TRBV28 to TRBJ2-3; no firm D call. Germline V lookup: CDR1 MDHEN, CDR2 SYDVKM. V was shortened by 5 bases and J by 2 bases, with 8 bases between the two germline ends. This CDR3 region has 13 residues. CDR3 nucleotide sequence: TGTGCCAGCAGTCCCCCATCCACAGATACGCAGTATTTT. Residues: CASSPPSTDTQYF.

This clone appeared a few times. The chain employs TRBV7-2 and TRBJ2-6; D remains ambiguous. The CDR3 loop spans 13 amino acids. Trimming removed 1 base from V and 7 bases from J, with 5 bases in between. The V gene's germline CDR1 is SGHTA and CDR2 FQGNSA. The CDR3 DNA sequence: TGTGCCAGCAGCTTAGGGGCAGCCAACGTCCTGACTTTC. Protein: CASSLGAANVLTF.

The V call is TRBV18, the J call TRBJ1-5; maybe TRBD1 (5 bases). With 3 bases removed from V and 5 bases from J, the gap between germline ends came to 11 bases. The CDR3 length is 14 residues. CDR1 KGHSH and CDR2 LQKENI come from the germline V gene. The CDR3 is CASSPQGEDQPQHF. CDR3 coding DNA: TGTGCCAGCTCACCGCAGGGTGAGGATCAGCCCCAGCATTTT.

This clone was seen more than once but under ten times. The chain is built from TRBV7-2 and TRBJ2-5, with 16 bases lining up with TRBD2. The CDR3 is made up of 17 amino acids. From germline, CDR1 is SGHTA and CDR2 FQGNSA. The V gene end was trimmed by 5 bases and the J gene end by 0 bases; junction bases not matched to a gene: 3. The CDR3 region is CASSLGLAGGYQETQYF. The CDR3 coding sequence is TGTGCCAGCAGCCTGGGACTAGCGGGGGGGTACCAAGAGACCCAGTACTTC.

This chain connects TRBV7-8 to TRBJ2-7; TRBD1 agrees at 8 bases. CDR3 length: 14 amino acids. Germline V gives CDR1 SGHVS, CDR2 FQNEAQ. Trimming took 5 bases from V and 5 from J; bases not matched to a gene: 8. This CDR3 is CASSQDRGGHEQYF. For the CDR3, the DNA is TGTGCCAGCAGCCAAGACAGGGGTGGCCACGAGCAGTACTTC.

V is TRBV7-9 and J is TRBJ2-3, with a weak D call TRBD2 (5 bases). This CDR3 contains 15 residues. Germline assignment: CDR1 SEHNR and CDR2 FQNEAQ (reference sequence). The V end lost 5 bases, the J end lost 7 bases, and 19 bases lay between the germline ends. The CDR3 coding sequence is TGTGCCAGCAGCCAAGTAGACTATACCAACCATACGCAGTATTTT. This sequence encodes CASSQVDYTNHTQYF.